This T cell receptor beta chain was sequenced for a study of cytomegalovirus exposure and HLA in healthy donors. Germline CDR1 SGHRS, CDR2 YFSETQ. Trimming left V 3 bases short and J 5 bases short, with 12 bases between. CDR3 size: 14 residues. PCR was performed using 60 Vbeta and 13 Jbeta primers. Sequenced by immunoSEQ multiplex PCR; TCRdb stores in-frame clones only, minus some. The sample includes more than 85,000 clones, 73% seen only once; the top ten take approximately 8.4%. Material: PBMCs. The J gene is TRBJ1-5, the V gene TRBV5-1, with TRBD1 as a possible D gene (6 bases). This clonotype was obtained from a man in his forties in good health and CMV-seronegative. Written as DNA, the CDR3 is TGCGCCAGCAGCTCCGGACAGTCTGATCAGCCCCAGCATTTT. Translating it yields CASSSGQSDQPQHF.